These 31 T cell receptor beta chains share one sample of origin, sequenced in a study of molecular identifiers for immune sequencing clone quantification. TCRdb redid the calling of the PCR reads with MiXCR, one entry per CDR3 protein. The sample consists of 50,000 to 70,000 distinct CDR3 sequences, around 18% of them appearing once. Sequenced sample: naive CD8+ T cells from blood, with Jurkat cell RNA spiked in. The subset is: FACS-sorted CD8+CD4-CCR7+CD45RA+ naive T cells. These receptors came from a human donor in good health. Some libraries in this study had Jurkat cell RNA spiked in.

The sample holds many counts of this clonotype. The chain couples TRBV11-3 to TRBJ2-7; 9 positions match TRBD2. The germline CDR1 and CDR2 sequences are SGHNT and YENEEA. The CDR3 totals 14 residues. J gave up 4 bases and V 3 bases, and 4 bases lay outside the gene matches. CDR3: CASSFELAGYEQYF. As DNA, the CDR3 is TGTGCCAGCAGCTTCGAACTAGCGGGTTACGAGCAGTACTTC.

This clonotype was seen repeatedly, ten times or more. The J gene is TRBJ2-1, the V gene TRBV27, with TRBD2 matching over 12 bases. The CDR3 has 16 residues. V shed 5 bases and J 4 bases; nucleotides not matched to a gene: 6. Germline V gives CDR1 MNHEY, CDR2 SMNVEV (reference sequence). CDR3 in amino acids: CASSALLAGGYNEQFF. In DNA, the CDR3 is TGTGCCAGCAGTGCACTACTAGCGGGAGGTTACAATGAGCAGTTCTTC.

Many counts were recorded for this clonotype. The chain recombines TRBV5-1 with TRBJ2-2, with 7 bases aligning to TRBD2. The CDR3 runs to 15 residues. Germline CDR1 and CDR2: SGHRS and YFSETQ. The J segment lost 6 bases and the V segment lost 4 bases, leaving 9 bases of the junction unmatched. The CDR3: CASSLRKRDSGELFF. In DNA form, the CDR3 reads TGCGCCAGCAGCCTCCGAAAGCGGGACTCCGGGGAGCTGTTTTTT.

This clonotype was seen at least ten times. V is TRBV4-1 and J is TRBJ2-5, with 7 bases fitting TRBD2. The junction had 0 bases not matched to a gene; V was cut back by 0 bases and J by 2 bases. The CDR3 sequence is 14 residues long. Germline-derived CDR1 and CDR2 are MGHRA and YSYEKL. The CDR3 protein is CASSQELAQETQYF. CDR3 coding DNA: TGCGCCAGCAGCCAAGAACTAGCGCAAGAGACCCAGTACTTC.

For this clonotype: One junction end does not reproduce the germline sequence, and a read error may be involved. The chain joins TRBV7-9 to TRBJ1-2; weak D call: TRBD1 (6 bases). The CDR3 is 11 residues long. Per the germline V gene, CDR1 is SEHNR and CDR2 is FQNEAQ (reference sequence). CDR3 loop: CVEEGGYGYTF. As DNA, the CDR3 is TGCGTCGAGGAGGGGGGTTATGGCTACACCTTC.

The chain combines TRBV29-1 with TRBJ1-3; unclear D gene. CDR1 is SQVTM, CDR2 ANQGSEA, per germline. The ends were cut back, 6 bases at V and 0 bases at J, with 12 bases in the middle. The CDR3 length is 14 residues. The CDR3 loop is CSVLPINSGNTIYF. In nucleotides, the CDR3 is TGCAGCGTCCTCCCCATAAACTCTGGAAACACCATATATTTT.

This clonotype was seen many times. This rearrangement joins TRBV20-1 to TRBJ2-2, with 13 nucleotides matching TRBD2. Germline loops: CDR1 DFQATT, CDR2 SNEGSKA (reference sequence). V trimming: 1 base; J trimming: 11 bases; junction bases outside the gene matches: 7. This CDR3 contains 15 residues. CDR3 loop: CSARGSWTSGSELFF. The CDR3 DNA is TGCAGTGCTAGAGGCTCCTGGACTAGCGGGAGTGAGCTGTTTTTT.

This clonotype was counted at least ten times. The rearrangement links TRBV5-1 to TRBJ1-1; 9 bases align to TRBD1. V was clipped by 7 bases and J by 4 bases; unmatched bases: 2. CDR3 length equals 12 residues. Germline CDR1 is SGHRS and CDR2 is YFSETQ. The CDR3: CASRQGVTEAFF. Here the CDR3 DNA reads TGCGCCAGCCGACAGGGGGTCACTGAAGCTTTCTTT.

This clonotype was observed a handful of times. The rearrangement uses TRBV7-9 and TRBJ2-5; the D is unclear. This CDR3 comprises 16 residues. Per germline, CDR1 SEHNR and CDR2 FQNEAQ (reference sequence). Trimming left V 4 bases short and J 1 base short, with 16 bases between. The CDR3 region is CASSSPSTLSQETQYF. As DNA, the CDR3 is TGTGCCAGCAGCTCCCCCAGCACACTCTCCCAAGAGACCCAGTACTTC.

Concerning this clonotype: Possible read error: a much larger clone is one base away. This chain connects TRBV6-2 or TRBV6-3 to TRBJ1-6; D is perhaps TRBD1 (5 bases). Trimming took 8 bases from V and 4 from J, leaving 27 bases between them. Germline V gene data show CDR1 as MNHEY and CDR2 as SVGEGT. This CDR3 is 19 amino acids long. The CDR3 region is CASGGDPEQGWVYNSPLHF. The CDR3 coding sequence is TGTGCCAGCGGAGGCGATCCAGAGCAGGGATGGGTATATAATTCACCCCTCCACTTT.

With respect to this clonotype: It may be a read error: a sequence one base away is much more abundant. The CDR3 does not end in the conserved phenylalanine or tryptophan, so this is likely a read error. The rearrangement joins TRBV9 to TRBJ2-1; 7 nucleotides match TRBD2. J gave up 5 bases and V 4 bases, and 12 bases lay outside the gene matches. The length of the CDR3 is 16 residues. Germline V gene lookup returns CDR1 SGDLS and CDR2 YYNGEE. The CDR3 protein is CASSPSGVTGDNEQFV. The CDR3 nucleotides are TGTGCCAGCAGCCCGAGCGGGGTTACGGGAGACAATGAGCAGTTCGTC.

This clonotype was counted many times. This chain connects TRBV29-1 to TRBJ2-7; 7 bases align to TRBD1. This CDR3 has 13 amino acids. Germline lookup yields CDR1 SQVTM and CDR2 ANQGSEA. The V segment lost 6 bases and the J segment 3 bases; nucleotides outside the gene matches: 8. CDR3 sequence reads: CSVETGQHYEQYF. The CDR3, as DNA: TGCAGCGTAGAAACGGGACAGCACTACGAGCAGTACTTC.

This clonotype was detected once. This rearrangement joins TRBV5-6 to TRBJ1-2; TRBD1 matches 9 bases. The V segment lost 2 bases and the J segment 5 bases; nucleotides outside the gene matches: 4. There are 14 residues in the CDR3. CDR1 is SGHDT, CDR2 YYEEEE, per germline. The CDR3 nucleotides are TGTGCCAGCAGCTTCGGGACAGGGACATATGGCTACACCTTC. It translates to CASSFGTGTYGYTF. The variable domain in full, completed from reference TRBV5-6 and TRBJ1-2, reads DAGVTQSPTHLIKTRGQQVTLRCSPKSGHDTVSWYQQALGQGPQFIFQYYEEEERQRGNFPDRFSGHQFPNYSSELNVNALLLGDSALYLCASSFGTGTYGYTFGSGTRLTVV.

In this sample, this clonotype turned up many times. The V gene is TRBV6-2 or TRBV6-3, the J gene TRBJ2-5; maybe TRBD1 (6 bases). Trimming took off 10 bases at V and 2 bases at J, with 17 bases between the two ends. The CDR3 covers 14 residues. Looked up from germline, CDR1 is MNHEY and CDR2 is SVGEGT. CDR3 residues: CATNLQGRQETQYF. CDR3 bases: TGTGCCACAAACCTACAGGGACGGCAAGAGACCCAGTACTTC.

This clonotype was seen many times. The V call is TRBV27, the J call TRBJ1-5; D gene ambiguous. CDR3 length: 13 amino acids. Trimming pared 2 bases from V and 6 bases from J, leaving 8 bases between. Germline V gene sequence: CDR1 MNHEY, CDR2 SMNVEV (reference sequence). The CDR3 bases are TGTGCCAGCAGTTTAAGGGTTCTTCAGCCCCAGCATTTT. It specifies CASSLRVLQPQHF.

This clonotype was observed a few times. Relative to the germline gene, one junction end is altered; a read error may explain this. The chain carries TRBV27 and TRBJ2-7; D is uncertain. The CDR3 length is 12 residues. The germline gives CDR1 MNHEY, CDR2 SMNVEV (reference sequence). CDR3 region: CASSTPSGEQHF. CDR3 coding DNA: TGTGCCAGCAGTACACCATCCGGCGAGCAGCACTTC.

This clonotype is classed as medium-sized (0.01 to 0.1%). The chain combines TRBV4-3 with TRBJ2-7, with D possibly TRBD1 on 6 matching bases. V dropped 5 bases and J dropped 0 bases, with 8 bases sitting between them. In germline, CDR1 is LGHNA, CDR2 YSLEER. The CDR3 sequence is 13 residues long. The CDR3 sequence is CASSEGHSYEQYF. CDR3 nucleotides: TGCGCCAGCAGCGAGGGACACTCCTACGAGCAGTACTTC.

This clonotype was picked up many times. The chain couples TRBV7-9 to TRBJ2-7, with TRBD2 as a possible D gene (6 bases). Germline V gene data show CDR1 as SEHNR and CDR2 as FQNEAQ (reference sequence). The CDR3 contains 15 residues. V lost 0 bases to trimming and J lost 0 bases, with 9 bases between them. The DNA of the CDR3 is TGTGCCAGCAGCTTAGCGGCGGGGAGCTCCTACGAGCAGTACTTC. This translates into CASSLAAGSSYEQYF.

This clonotype was observed a handful of times. The chain has TRBV3-1 and TRBJ1-2; TRBD1 aligns across 9 bases. The CDR3 has 15 residues. V lost 3 bases, J lost 3 bases, and 5 bases stayed unmatched. CDR1 is LGHDT, CDR2 YNNKEL, per germline (reference sequence). The CDR3 DNA is TGTGCCAGCAGCCATCGGACAGGGGCCTACTATGGCTACACCTTC. Protein sequence: CASSHRTGAYYGYTF.

As regards this clonotype: Possible read error: a much larger clone is one base away. Here the CDR3 omits its conserved ending phenylalanine or tryptophan, so a read error is the likely source. The chain recombines TRBV7-6 with TRBJ2-3; no definite D call. From germline, CDR1 is SGHVS and CDR2 FNYEAQ. CDR3 length: 13 residues. V lost 0 bases and J 6 bases, leaving 7 bases between the germline ends. In nucleotides, the CDR3 is TGTGCCAGCAGCTTAGCCATTTTGGATACGCAGTATATT. Amino acid sequence: CASSLAILDTQYI.

To note about this clonotype: A read error may produce the germline difference seen at one junction end. V usage is TRBV2 and J usage is TRBJ1-5; D uncertain. The V gene's germline CDR1 is SNHLY and CDR2 FYNNEI. The CDR3 has 13 amino acids. CDR3 nucleotides: TGTGCCGGCAGTGAATGGCACAATCAGCCCCAGCATTTT. Translation gives CAGSEWHNQPQHF.

In this sample, this clonotype turned up many times. The rearrangement links TRBV9 to TRBJ2-7; perhaps D is TRBD1 or TRBD2 (6 bases each). Trimming shortened V by 0 bases and J by 3 bases, and 10 bases separated the two germline ends. The length of the CDR3 is 14 residues. Germline loops: CDR1 SGDLS, CDR2 YYNGEE. CDR3 in amino acids: CASSVGGANYEQYF. The CDR3, as DNA: TGTGCCAGCAGCGTAGGGGGGGCGAACTACGAGCAGTACTTC. Using reference TRBV9 and TRBJ2-7 for the parts outside the CDR3, the full variable domain is DSGVTQTPKHLITATGQRVTLRCSPRSGDLSVYWYQQSLDQGLQFLIQYYNGEERAKGNILERFSAQQFPDLHSELNLSSLELGDSALYFCASSVGGANYEQYFGPGTRLTVT.

Only a few counts were recorded for this clonotype. A read error may be the cause here, since a much bigger clone is one base away. V usage is TRBV6-2 or TRBV6-3 and J usage is TRBJ2-7; 10 bases match TRBD2. After removal of 6 bases from V and 7 bases from J, the junction contained 9 bases not matched to a gene. The germline V gene has CDR1 MNHEY and CDR2 SVGEGT. There are 14 residues in the CDR3. CDR3 in amino acids: CASRGPAGGREQYF. The CDR3 nucleotides read TGTGCCAGCAGAGGACCAGCGGGAGGGCGGGAGCAGTACTTC.

The CDR3 loop is CASSLEEIYGYTF. CDR3 DNA sequence: TGTGCCAGCAGCTTGGAGGAAATCTATGGCTACACCTTC. The gene calls are TRBV5-6 and TRBJ1-2; D is ambiguous. This CDR3 spans 13 amino acids. Germline CDR1 and CDR2: SGHDT and YYEEEE. Trimming shortened V by 0 bases and J by 4 bases, and 7 bases separated the two germline ends.

This clonotype has ten or more counts. This chain uses TRBV6-2 or TRBV6-3 with TRBJ2-7, with unresolved D. This CDR3 comprises 13 residues. The germline V gene encodes CDR1 MNHEY and CDR2 SVGEGT. V lost 6 bases, J lost 2 bases, and 11 bases lay in between. This chain's CDR3 is CASSLRHAYEQYF. CDR3 coding DNA: TGTGCCAGCAGCCTCCGACATGCCTACGAGCAGTACTTC.

At least ten counts were recorded for this clonotype. This chain joins TRBV6-5 and TRBJ2-7; D possibly corresponds to TRBD2 (5 bases). Deletions cut 4 bases from V and 5 bases from J, with 12 bases between. Germline assignment: CDR1 MNHEY and CDR2 SVGAGI. The CDR3 contains 13 residues. CDR3: CASSLSGNHEQYF. The CDR3 DNA reads as TGTGCCAGCAGTTTATCGGGGAACCACGAGCAGTACTTC.

The sample holds a few counts of this clonotype. With a much larger clone just one base away, this may be a read error. No conserved phenylalanine or tryptophan ends this CDR3, so it is likely a read error. The chain carries TRBV4-1 and TRBJ2-7; 12 positions match TRBD2. The germline gives CDR1 MGHRA, CDR2 YSYEKL. Germline trimming cut 4 bases from V and 2 bases from J; bases unmatched to any gene: 3. CDR3 length: 15 residues. The CDR3 bases are TGCGCCAGCAGCCTACGGACTAGCGGGACCTACGAGCAGTACCTC. It codes for CASSLRTSGTYEQYL.

In its sample, this clonotype was seen many times. The gene calls are TRBV4-2 and TRBJ2-7, with a tentative D call TRBD1 (6 bases). The germline CDR1 and CDR2 sequences are LGHNA and YNFKEQ. The CDR3 extends over 16 amino acids. The V end lost 1 base, the J end lost 0 bases, and 13 bases lay between the germline ends. The CDR3 protein is CASSQAGAGFSYEQYF. CDR3 nucleotides: TGTGCCAGCAGCCAAGCAGGGGCCGGGTTCTCCTACGAGCAGTACTTC.

This clonotype was observed a handful of times. A read error is possible here, since a much larger clone lies one base away. This chain uses TRBV11-2 with TRBJ2-7; 7 bases align to TRBD2. This CDR3 region has 14 residues. Germline V CDR1 and CDR2: SGHAT, FQNNGV. The CDR3 nucleotides read TGTGCCAGCAGCTTAGGTGGCGGGGGACGCGAGCAGCACTTC. Its translation is CASSLGGGGREQHF.

Note on this clonotype: Possible read error: a much larger clone is one base away. In nucleotides, the CDR3 is TGTGCCAGCAGCGTCCCGACCCACAATGAGCAGCTCTTC. This translates into CASSVPTHNEQLF. The gene calls are TRBV9 and TRBJ2-1; D is undetermined. Germline CDR1 reads SGDLS; CDR2 reads YYNGEE. The CDR3 is 13 amino acids. Full variable domain (missing parts from reference TRBV9 and TRBJ2-1): DSGVTQTPKHLITATGQRVTLRCSPRSGDLSVYWYQQSLDQGLQFLIQYYNGEERAKGNILERFSAQQFPDLHSELNLSSLELGDSALYFCASSVPTHNEQLFGPGTRLTVL.

This chain uses TRBV11-2 with TRBJ2-2; 8 bases fit TRBD1. V trimming: 6 bases; J trimming: 8 bases; junction bases outside the gene matches: 5. This CDR3 has 13 amino acids. From germline, CDR1 is SGHAT and CDR2 FQNNGV. The CDR3 DNA follows: TGTGCCAGCAGATCCACAGGGGGGGGGGAGCTGTTTTTT. Translating gives CASRSTGGGELFF.